One sample yielded the 28 T cell receptor beta chains listed below, sequenced in a study of cytomegalovirus exposure and HLA in healthy donors. Primers: 60 Vbeta forward and 13 Jbeta reverse. Assay: immunoSEQ multiplex PCR; the TCRdb copy retains only in-frame clones and omits some. The sample lists tens of thousands of clones, approximately 74% seen once, with 6.2% in the top ten. The sequenced sample consisted of PBMCs. These TCRs come from a woman aged 45-65 years in good health and CMV-seropositive.

The chain carries TRBV2 and TRBJ2-5, with D perhaps matching TRBD1 (6 bases). The V gene lost 1 base and the J gene lost 5 bases, with 11 bases spanning the gap. CDR3 length: 14 residues. Germline V lookup: CDR1 SNHLY, CDR2 FYNNEI. CDR3 protein: CASSEDTGRETQYF. The CDR3 region has the DNA TGTGCCAGCAGTGAAGACACAGGGCGGGAGACCCAGTACTTC.

The genes are TRBV2 and TRBJ1-2; 10 nucleotides match TRBD1. Germline V CDR1 and CDR2: SNHLY, FYNNEI. Germline trimming cut 4 bases from V and 5 bases from J; bases unmatched to any gene: 4. The CDR3 contains 14 residues. CDR3 sequence (DNA): TGTGCCAGCAGTGTCGACAGGGGGCAATATGGCTACACCTTC. Its protein is CASSVDRGQYGYTF.

This clone occurred a few times. The chain is built from TRBV30 and TRBJ1-2, with D unresolved. The germline V gene has CDR1 GTSNPN and CDR2 SVGIG (reference sequence). The CDR3 is made up of 13 amino acids. V was clipped by 5 bases and J by 3 bases, with 13 bases between them. CDR3 region: CAWANRRDYGYTF. The CDR3 DNA is TGTGCCTGGGCCAACCGGAGGGACTATGGCTACACCTTC.

The rearrangement links TRBV30 to TRBJ2-7, with 7 positions matching TRBD2. CDR3 length: 13 residues. V was pared by 2 bases and J by 4 bases, with 5 bases of the junction left unmatched. The germline V gene has CDR1 GTSNPN and CDR2 SVGIG (reference sequence). The chain's CDR3 is CAWSTGGVYEQYF. Written as DNA, the CDR3 is TGTGCCTGGAGTACGGGGGGAGTTTACGAGCAGTACTTC.

The J gene is TRBJ2-7, the V gene TRBV5-1; maybe TRBD1 (7 bases). Trimming stripped 2 bases from V and 4 bases from J, with 16 bases between. The CDR3 extends over 15 amino acids. Germline CDR1 is SGHRS and CDR2 is YFSETQ. The CDR3 here is CASSLSQGRTYEQYF. CDR3 nucleotides: TGCGCCAGCAGCTTATCACAGGGGAGGACGTACGAGCAGTACTTC.

The genes are TRBV28 and TRBJ1-5, with 7 bases identical to TRBD1. The J segment lost 5 bases and the V segment lost 11 bases, leaving 6 bases of the junction unmatched. Germline CDR1 reads MDHEN; CDR2 reads SYDVKM. This CDR3 is 12 amino acids long. The DNA of the CDR3 is TGTGCCGGAAACAGGGGTGATCAGCCCCAGCATTTT. Protein product: CAGNRGDQPQHF.

This chain uses TRBV13 with TRBJ2-1; TRBD1 aligns across 9 bases. Germline V gene data show CDR1 as PRHDT and CDR2 as FYEKMQ (reference sequence). This CDR3 is 14 amino acids long. V shed 4 bases, J shed 6 bases, and the junction held 4 bases outside the gene matches. The CDR3 is CASSSGQGSNEQFF. CDR3 DNA sequence: TGTGCCAGCAGCTCGGGACAGGGCAGCAATGAGCAGTTCTTC. Full variable domain (missing parts from reference TRBV13 and TRBJ2-1): AAGVIQSPRHLIKEKRETATLKCYPIPRHDTVYWYQQGPGQDPQFLISFYEKMQSDKGSIPDRFSAQQFSDYHSELNMSSLELGDSALYFCASSSGQGSNEQFFGPGTRLTVL.

The chain combines TRBV6-5 with TRBJ2-7; D might be TRBD1 (6 bases). CDR3 size: 15 residues. The V and J ends lost 5 bases and 2 bases respectively, with 16 bases between them. Germline V gene lookup returns CDR1 MNHEY and CDR2 SVGAGI. The DNA of the CDR3 is TGTGCCAGCAGTCCTGGACAGACTTTGGCCTACGAGCAGTACTTC. Translation: CASSPGQTLAYEQYF.

The chain carries TRBV6-5 and TRBJ2-7; D may be TRBD1 (6 bases). The CDR3 extends over 15 amino acids. Trimming took off 6 bases at V and 0 bases at J, with 15 bases between the two ends. The V gene's germline CDR1 is MNHEY and CDR2 SVGAGI. The CDR3 DNA is TGTGCCAGCAGCCAGGACAGCGCCTACTCCTACGAGCAGTACTTC. Translated: CASSQDSAYSYEQYF.

This clone has a handful of counts. V usage is TRBV28 and J usage is TRBJ2-4; TRBD2 agrees at 8 bases. The germline CDR1 and CDR2 sequences are MDHEN and SYDVKM. V dropped 3 bases and J dropped 1; count of bases not matched to a gene: 5. The CDR3 covers 16 residues. This chain's CDR3 is CASSFLAGWAKNIQYF. The CDR3 bases are TGTGCCAGCAGTTTCCTAGCGGGCTGGGCCAAAAACATTCAGTACTTC.

This clone was found once. The chain carries TRBV29-1 and TRBJ1-4; D call uncertain. Trimming stripped 0 bases from V and 6 bases from J, with 5 bases between. The CDR3 is 12 residues long. Germline loops: CDR1 SQVTM, CDR2 ANQGSEA. The CDR3 bases are TGCAGCGTTGAAGATCGAGATGAAAAACTGTTTTTT. Amino acids: CSVEDRDEKLFF.

The chain employs TRBV28 and TRBJ1-4; D is undetermined. The germline V gene has CDR1 MDHEN and CDR2 SYDVKM. This CDR3 spans 14 amino acids. The V end lost 2 bases, the J end lost 8 bases, and 12 bases lay between the germline ends. Here the CDR3 reads CASSLRRGWEKLFF. The CDR3 DNA is TGTGCCAGCAGTTTACGGCGGGGATGGGAAAAACTGTTTTTT. The complete variable domain, with remaining parts taken from reference TRBV28 and TRBJ1-4, reads DVKVTQSSRYLVKRTGEKVFLECVQDMDHENMFWYRQDPGLGLRLIYFSYDVKMKEKGDIPEGYSVSREKKERFSLILESASTNQTSMYLCASSLRRGWEKLFFGSGTQLSVL.

This clone was seen a single time. The V call is TRBV27, the J call TRBJ2-7; D perhaps matches TRBD1 (5 bases). Germline lookup yields CDR1 MNHEY and CDR2 SMNVEV (reference sequence). CDR3 size: 13 residues. Trimming cost V 2 bases and J 5 bases, with 10 bases left between them. The chain's CDR3 is CASSLVVGDEQYF. The CDR3 DNA reads TGTGCCAGCAGTTTAGTTGTAGGGGACGAGCAGTACTTC.

The J gene is TRBJ1-1, the V gene TRBV18, with 8 bases lining up with TRBD1. The V gene's germline CDR1 is KGHSH and CDR2 LQKENI. The CDR3 extends over 14 amino acids. V dropped 2 bases and J dropped 11; count of bases not matched to a gene: 10. As DNA, the CDR3 is TGTGCCAGCTCACCATTGGCAGGGGGCCCCAAGGCTTTCTTT. Its translation is CASSPLAGGPKAFF. Full variable domain (rest looked up from reference TRBV18 and TRBJ1-1): NAGVMQNPRHLVRRRGQEARLRCSPMKGHSHVYWYRQLPEEGLKFMVYLQKENIIDESGMPKERFSAEFPKEGPSILRIQQVVRGDSAAYFCASSPLAGGPKAFFGQGTRLTVV.

The V gene is TRBV30, the J gene TRBJ1-3; 8 nucleotides align to TRBD1. The CDR3 runs to 13 residues. Germline V gives CDR1 GTSNPN, CDR2 SVGIG (reference sequence). For the CDR3, the DNA is TGTGCTAGGGACAGGACCTTTGGAAACACCATATATTTT. Translation gives CARDRTFGNTIYF.

This clone was detected a few times. This chain uses TRBV5-1 with TRBJ1-1, with TRBD1 as a possible D gene (6 bases). This CDR3 spans 15 amino acids. The V gene lost 0 bases and the J gene lost 3 bases, with 12 bases spanning the gap. Germline CDR1 is SGHRS and CDR2 is YFSETQ. This chain's CDR3 is CASSLGRGAHTEAFF. The CDR3 coding sequence is TGCGCCAGCAGCTTGGGCCGGGGGGCCCACACTGAAGCTTTCTTT.

The V call is TRBV6-6, the J call TRBJ2-7, with 8 bases that match TRBD2. The trim removed 10 bases at V and 3 bases at J, leaving 8 bases unmatched. The CDR3 length is 13 residues. Germline CDR1 and CDR2: MNHNY and SVGAGI (reference sequence). CDR3 sequence: CAIGNSGDYEQYF. DNA for the CDR3: TGTGCCATAGGCAATAGCGGGGACTACGAGCAGTACTTC.

This clone was recorded a few times. The V gene is TRBV29-1, the J gene TRBJ2-2; D is undetermined. V shed 6 bases and J shed 6 bases, with 8 bases lying between them. The V gene's germline CDR1 is SQVTM and CDR2 ANQGSEA. This CDR3 region has 11 residues. CDR3 coding DNA: TGCAGCGTGCATGACTCCGGGGAGCTGTTTTTT. This gives the protein CSVHDSGELFF.

This chain joins TRBV27 and TRBJ2-2; 9 bases are a match to TRBD2. The CDR3 covers 16 residues. V was clipped by 7 bases and J by 0 bases; unmatched bases: 6. CDR1 MNHEY and CDR2 SMNVEV come from the germline V gene (reference sequence). The chain's CDR3 is CASTYTSGPNTGELFF. DNA for the CDR3: TGTGCCAGCACCTACACTAGCGGGCCGAACACCGGGGAGCTGTTTTTT.

This clone was counted once. The rearrangement links TRBV4-2 to TRBJ2-2; weak D call: TRBD2 (7 bases). Deletions cut 4 bases from V and 6 bases from J, with 15 bases between. The length of the CDR3 is 15 residues. From germline, CDR1 is LGHNA and CDR2 YNFKEQ. The CDR3 sequence: CASSPWGEGAGELFF. CDR3 coding DNA: TGTGCCAGCAGCCCGTGGGGGGAGGGGGCCGGGGAGCTGTTTTTT.

The chain joins TRBV2 to TRBJ2-3, with 10 bases matching TRBD2. The CDR3 totals 16 residues. With V trimmed by 7 bases and J by 1 base, 8 bases remained unmatched. Germline V gene data show CDR1 as SNHLY and CDR2 as FYNNEI. CDR3 region: CASIILAGARTDTQYF. The DNA of the CDR3 is TGTGCCAGCATAATTCTAGCGGGAGCGCGCACAGATACGCAGTATTTT.

The rearrangement uses TRBV11-3 and TRBJ1-4, with no clear D. The CDR3 has 14 amino acids. Trimming took off 4 bases at V and 4 bases at J, with 10 bases between the two ends. From germline, CDR1 is SGHNT and CDR2 YENEEA. CDR3 in amino acids: CASSSLRDNEKLFF. CDR3 coding DNA: TGTGCCAGCAGCTCGCTCCGGGATAATGAAAAACTGTTTTTT.

This clone was counted between two and nine times. The chain has TRBV4-2 and TRBJ2-5; tentative D call: TRBD1 (6 bases). Germline CDR1 reads LGHNA; CDR2 reads YNFKEQ. The V and J ends lost 4 bases and 0 bases respectively, with 15 bases between them. The CDR3 is 16 residues long. CDR3 coding DNA: TGTGCCAGCAGCCGGACAGCGAGAGGGTACCAAGAGACCCAGTACTTC. The encoded protein is CASSRTARGYQETQYF.

This clone appeared a few times. The CDR3, as DNA: TGTGCCAGCAGACCTACCACGTACCAAGAGACCCAGTACTTC. As protein: CASRPTTYQETQYF. The rearrangement links TRBV7-9 to TRBJ2-5; D ambiguous. The V gene's germline CDR1 is SEHNR and CDR2 FQNEAQ (reference sequence). This CDR3 is built from 14 residues. Trimming pared 6 bases from V and 0 bases from J, leaving 11 bases between.

This clone was detected once. One end of the junction does not line up with germline, which may come from a read error. CDR3 in amino acids: CASSLGAGSSYEQYF. As DNA, the CDR3 is TGTGCTAGCAGCTTAGGAGCGGGCAGCTCCTACGAGCAGTACTTC. This chain links TRBV7-7 with TRBJ2-7; the D gene is possibly TRBD2 (6 bases). This CDR3 spans 15 amino acids. Germline values: CDR1 SSHAT, CDR2 FNYEAQ (reference sequence).

This clone has more than one count but fewer than ten. The rearrangement links TRBV27 to TRBJ2-7; D possibly corresponds to TRBD2 (6 bases). Germline CDR1 reads MNHEY; CDR2 reads SMNVEV (reference sequence). The CDR3 has 14 residues. With 3 bases removed from V and 2 bases from J, the gap between germline ends came to 11 bases. Here the CDR3 DNA reads TGTGCCAGCAGTTTGGGGACGGGGGCCTACGAGCAGTACTTC. This sequence encodes CASSLGTGAYEQYF.

This clone came up once. This chain links TRBV15 with TRBJ1-3; perhaps TRBD1 as D (6 bases). There are 14 residues in the CDR3. Germline V CDR1 and CDR2: LNHNV, YYDKDF (reference sequence). Trimming removed 6 bases at V and 1 base at J, with 10 bases between. CDR3 DNA: TGTGCCACCAGGGCCAGGGGTTCTGGAAACACCATATATTTT. This translates into CATRARGSGNTIYF.

The chain links TRBV5-1 to TRBJ1-2, with 10 bases identical to TRBD1. Germline values: CDR1 SGHRS, CDR2 YFSETQ. The V gene end was trimmed by 4 bases and the J gene end by 6 bases; junction bases not matched to a gene: 3. The CDR3 has 13 amino acids. The CDR3 coding sequence is TGCGCCAGCAGCCCCGGACAGGGGGATGGCTACACCTTC. Amino acids: CASSPGQGDGYTF.